The clone carrying this T cell receptor (beta chain) has a handful of counts. Its target is not known. A much larger clone is a single base away; this may be a read error. The sample originates from a study of blood T cells in healthy people across ages. Study-wide points: Versus aged donors, long-lived donors had higher diversity and more naive CD4+ cells.

Primers used in a second PCR of roughly 7 to 12 cycles were a sample-barcoded 5' primer and a J-beta primer mix. TCRdb re-derived calls from the 5' RACE reads in MiXCR, one entry per CDR3 protein. The sample holds about 800,000 distinct CDR3 sequences; 58% are singletons and the top ten take approximately 20%. The germline CDR1 and CDR2 sequences are ENHRY and SYGVKD. Trimming left V 6 bases short and J 0 bases short, with 6 bases between. The CDR3 has 12 residues. The chain recombines TRBV10-3 with TRBJ2-7; D gene ambiguous. This clonotype was obtained from a man aged 25-45 years in good health. Sequencing used blood. CDR3 coding DNA: TGTGCCATCAGCCCGAGCTCCTACGAGCAGTACTTC. It is translated as CAISPSSYEQYF.